The 8 T cell receptor beta chains presented below share a single source sample, sequenced in a study of technical replicates of blood from a few donors (dated by TCRdb to 2016 to 2017). Library creation used the immunoSEQ multiplex PCR assay. Held by TCRdb, this immuneACCESS table contains in-frame sequences only and omits some clones. Under half of the omission traces to an unresolved V gene where checked; the cause of the rest is unknown. Within this sample are just over 80,000 clones, with roughly 94% of them counted one time only. The ten biggest clones cover around 0.41% of the sample. The specimen sequenced was T cells isolated from PBMCs. Receptors originate from a human donor in good health.

The chain is built from TRBV18 and TRBJ2-1; 8 nucleotides match TRBD2. This CDR3 is 14 amino acids long. Germline-derived CDR1 and CDR2 are KGHSH and LQKENI. J was trimmed by 1 base and V by 5 bases; bases with no gene match: 1. The CDR3 here is CASSTSGSYNEQFF. As DNA, the CDR3 is TGTGCCAGCTCAACTAGCGGATCCTACAATGAGCAGTTCTTC.

This sequence joins TRBV27 and TRBJ1-4; D not resolved. Germline assignment: CDR1 MNHEY and CDR2 SMNVEV (reference sequence). The CDR3 loop spans 14 amino acids. V was trimmed by 4 bases and J by 8 bases, leaving 14 bases between them. The chain's CDR3 is CASSYFRGFEKLFF. The CDR3 coding sequence is TGTGCCAGCAGTTATTTCCGGGGATTCGAAAAACTGTTTTTT.

The chain combines TRBV6-5 with TRBJ1-2; TRBD1 matches 7 bases. Germline V gives CDR1 MNHEY, CDR2 SVGAGI. Trimming removed 5 bases from V and 8 bases from J; junction bases left unmatched: 14. The CDR3 totals 15 residues. DNA of the CDR3: TGTGCCAGCAGTGTCCGTAAAACAGGGGAAGCAGGCTACACCTTC. Residues: CASSVRKTGEAGYTF.

V is TRBV4-1 and J is TRBJ2-3; a possible D gene is TRBD1 (6 bases). The CDR3 totals 15 residues. Trimming removed 11 bases at V and 2 bases at J, with 20 bases between. CDR1 is MGHRA, CDR2 YSYEKL, per germline. The CDR3 is CASSPGTPYTDTQYF. The CDR3 DNA reads TGCGCCTCTTCACCGGGGACACCATACACAGATACGCAGTATTTT.

The chain employs TRBV19 and TRBJ1-2; D is perhaps TRBD1 (6 bases). V gave up 5 bases and J gave up 4 bases, with 17 bases separating them. CDR1 LNHDA and CDR2 SQIVND come from the germline V gene (reference sequence). The CDR3 contains 15 residues. The CDR3 region has the DNA TGTGCCAGTAGTGCTACAGGGTACTCGAGCTATGGCTACACCTTC. Encoded protein: CASSATGYSSYGYTF.

The chain uses TRBV30 and TRBJ2-1; 12 positions agree with TRBD2. Germline V gives CDR1 GTSNPN, CDR2 SVGIG (reference sequence). With V trimmed by 1 base and J by 2 bases, 6 bases remained unmatched. The length of the CDR3 is 17 residues. This CDR3 is CAWSGLAGVGPYNEQFF. CDR3 sequence (DNA): TGTGCCTGGAGTGGACTAGCGGGAGTGGGTCCCTACAATGAGCAGTTCTTC.

The rearrangement links TRBV6-1 to TRBJ1-1, with D unclear. Germline assignment: CDR1 MNHNS and CDR2 SASEGT. Trimming stripped 1 base from V and 11 bases from J, with 11 bases between. This CDR3 is built from 12 residues. CDR3 sequence (DNA): TGTGCCAGCAGTGAAGGGGCGATCAGGGCTTTCTTT. Residues: CASSEGAIRAFF.

J is TRBJ1-5 and V is TRBV25-1; D might be TRBD1 (6 bases). This CDR3 has 14 amino acids. Looked up from germline, CDR1 is MGHDK and CDR2 is SYGVNS. V lost 3 bases to trimming and J lost 4 bases, with 10 bases between them. In nucleotides, the CDR3 is TGTGCCAGCAGTGATGGACAGCGTAATCAGCCCCAGCATTTT. The encoded protein is CASSDGQRNQPQHF.